What follows are 17 T cell receptor beta chains derived from one specimen sequenced in a study of breast tumors, draining lymph nodes, adjacent tissues. Samples came from axillary lymph nodes draining the breast cancer. TCRdb reprocessed the multiplex PCR reads with MiXCR, giving one entry per CDR3 protein. The sample includes approximately 250,000 distinct CDR3 sequences, less than 40% of them seen just once. The sequencing input was axillary lymph node tissue. All receptors come from a female donor with breast cancer. Some clones in this sample may be carry-over from other donors' samples.

This clonotype was picked up many times. The V call is TRBV11-2, the J call TRBJ2-5; D call uncertain. The V gene's germline CDR1 is SGHAT and CDR2 FQNNGV. This CDR3 contains 15 residues. Trimming pared 1 base from V and 1 base from J, leaving 10 bases between. In nucleotides, the CDR3 is TGTGCCAGCAGCTTAGGTACAGCTTTCCAAGAGACCCAGTACTTC. It translates to CASSLGTAFQETQYF.

This clonotype was counted ten times or more. J is TRBJ2-3 and V is TRBV19; weak D call: TRBD2 (5 bases). This CDR3 is built from 15 residues. V lost 0 bases and J 6 bases, leaving 13 bases between the germline ends. Germline V gene sequence: CDR1 LNHDA, CDR2 SQIVND (reference sequence). The CDR3: CASSIDPQDSDTQYF. CDR3 in DNA: TGTGCCAGTAGTATAGATCCCCAGGACTCGGATACGCAGTATTTT.

This sequence joins TRBV7-8 and TRBJ2-1; D uncertain. Trimming stripped 5 bases from V and 12 bases from J, with 17 bases between. From germline, CDR1 is SGHVS and CDR2 FQNEAQ. This CDR3 is 13 amino acids long. The CDR3, as DNA: TGTGCCAGCAGCGGCAGCAGCACAGATACGCAGTTCTTC. Translation: CASSGSSTDTQFF.

In this sample, this clonotype turned up once. A read error is possible here, since a much larger clone lies one base away. The chain is built from TRBV4-1 and TRBJ2-1, with 7 bases identical to TRBD2. Germline values: CDR1 MGHRA, CDR2 YSYEKL. The CDR3 sequence is 15 residues long. J gave up 5 bases and V 3 bases, and 7 bases lay outside the gene matches. CDR3 DNA: TGCGCCAGCAGCCACCTTAGCGGGTTACACAATGAGCAGTTCTTC. Its translation: CASSHLSGLHNEQFF.

The V and J genes are TRBV7-3 and TRBJ2-3; 11 nucleotides align to TRBD2. Germline CDR1 and CDR2: SGHTA and FQGTGA. The CDR3 is made up of 17 amino acids. Trimming cost V 0 bases and J 4 bases; bases outside gene matches: 6. The CDR3 coding sequence is TGTGCCAGCAGCTTAACAAGACTAGCGGGATCTTCAGATACGCAGTATTTT. This sequence encodes CASSLTRLAGSSDTQYF.

This clonotype has at least ten counts. J is TRBJ2-6 and V is TRBV7-6; D remains unclear. Looked up from germline, CDR1 is SGHVS and CDR2 is FNYEAQ. The CDR3 extends over 18 amino acids. The V end was cut by 5 bases, the J end by 0 bases, with 17 bases between. The CDR3 nucleotides read TGTGCCAGCAGCGTGCCGGGCCCCCCACACTCTGGGGCCAACGTCCTGACTTTC. Amino acid sequence: CASSVPGPPHSGANVLTF.

The V gene is TRBV2, the J gene TRBJ1-4; perhaps TRBD1 as D (6 bases). The CDR3 loop spans 15 amino acids. In germline, CDR1 is SNHLY, CDR2 FYNNEI. Trimming left V 3 bases short and J 4 bases short, with 12 bases between. CDR3 DNA sequence: TGTGCCAGCAGTGATTCAGGACAGAATAATGAAAAACTGTTTTTT. Translated, it gives CASSDSGQNNEKLFF.

This clonotype was detected ten times or more. This sequence joins TRBV4-2 and TRBJ1-3; tentatively, D is TRBD1 (6 bases). The CDR3 length is 14 residues. Trimming stripped 5 bases from V and 6 bases from J, with 14 bases between. Germline V gene sequence: CDR1 LGHNA, CDR2 YNFKEQ. CDR3 amino acids: CASSIGRGENTIYF. CDR3 DNA: TGTGCCAGCAGCATCGGCAGGGGAGAAAACACCATATATTTT.

This clonotype has at least ten counts. The CDR3 nucleotides are TGCAGTGCGTCTTGGACTAGCGGGGACTACGAGCAGTACTTC. Its translation: CSASWTSGDYEQYF. This rearrangement joins TRBV20-1 to TRBJ2-7, with 12 bases lining up with TRBD2. CDR1 and CDR2 (germline): DFQATT, SNEGSKA (reference sequence). Trimming cost V 6 bases and J 3 bases; bases outside gene matches: 6. The CDR3 has 14 residues.

This clonotype showed up many times. At one of its ends the junction is not consistent with the germline gene, which may arise from a read error. The gene calls are TRBV6-6 and TRBJ2-1; unclear D gene. The germline CDR1 and CDR2 sequences are MNHNY and SVGAGI (reference sequence). The CDR3 totals 15 residues. The CDR3 nucleotides are TGTGCCAGCAGCCCCCGATCGGCCTCCCACAATGAGCAGTTCTTC. This sequence encodes CASSPRSASHNEQFF.

As regards this clonotype: A single base separates this from a much larger clone, so it may be a read error. V gene TRBV19 combines with J gene TRBJ2-5, with D possibly being TRBD2 (5 bases). Per the germline V gene, CDR1 is LNHDA and CDR2 is SQIVND (reference sequence). V lost 3 bases and J lost 3, with 11 bases in between. CDR3 length: 14 residues. The CDR3 loop reads CASSMEWTEETQYF. The CDR3, as DNA: TGTGCCAGTAGTATGGAATGGACTGAAGAGACCCAGTACTTC.

The V call is TRBV20-1, the J call TRBJ2-5; maybe TRBD2 (5 bases). V lost 6 bases to trimming and J lost 1 base, with 24 bases between them. The CDR3 covers 17 residues. Germline V gives CDR1 DFQATT, CDR2 SNEGSKA (reference sequence). The CDR3 reads CSAGGNGLAPIQETQYF. The CDR3 region has the DNA TGCAGTGCCGGAGGCAACGGACTGGCGCCGATCCAAGAGACCCAGTACTTC.

The chain couples TRBV27 to TRBJ2-7; D is unresolved. The CDR3 has 15 amino acids. Trimming stripped 0 bases from V and 2 bases from J, with 11 bases between. Germline values: CDR1 MNHEY, CDR2 SMNVEV (reference sequence). CDR3 coding DNA: TGTGCCAGCAGTTTATCCTTTCTCAGAACCTACGAGCAGTACTTC. Translating it yields CASSLSFLRTYEQYF.

This clonotype was detected ten times or more. The V gene is TRBV2, the J gene TRBJ1-2; 9 bases agree with TRBD1. This CDR3 has 17 amino acids. Germline V gene data show CDR1 as SNHLY and CDR2 as FYNNEI. Trimming cost V 4 bases and J 8 bases; bases outside gene matches: 17. The CDR3 DNA reads as TGTGCCAGCAGTGTACGTCCCGGACAGGGGTTCCTTGGCGGCTACACCTTC. Amino acids: CASSVRPGQGFLGGYTF.

This clonotype was observed a few times. The V call is TRBV19, the J call TRBJ2-3; 10 nucleotides agree with TRBD1. CDR3 size: 16 residues. V lost 0 bases, J lost 5 bases, and 5 bases stayed unmatched. From germline, CDR1 is LNHDA and CDR2 SQIVND (reference sequence). DNA for the CDR3: TGTGCCAGTAGTATAGACTCGGGACAGGGGTTAGATACGCAGTATTTT. Its translation is CASSIDSGQGLDTQYF.

This clonotype was found once. A read error may explain this, as a much larger clone is one base away. This sequence joins TRBV12-3 or TRBV12-4 and TRBJ2-3; weak D call: TRBD1 (6 bases). CDR3 length: 18 amino acids. The V end lost 4 bases, the J end lost 0 bases, and 20 bases lay between the germline ends. CDR3 DNA: TGTGCCAGCAGTTCAGACCCGCCAGGGGCGGCTAGCACAGATACGCAGTATTTT. Amino acid sequence: CASSSDPPGAASTDTQYF.

V is TRBV24-1 and J is TRBJ2-1; 7 nucleotides match TRBD2. This CDR3 has 14 amino acids. V lost 11 bases and J lost 5; bases outside the gene matches: 11. Per the germline V gene, CDR1 is KGHDR and CDR2 is SFDVKD. Here the CDR3 reads CAISGGRRDNEQFF. CDR3 in DNA: TGTGCCATATCGGGGGGACGACGGGACAATGAGCAGTTCTTC.